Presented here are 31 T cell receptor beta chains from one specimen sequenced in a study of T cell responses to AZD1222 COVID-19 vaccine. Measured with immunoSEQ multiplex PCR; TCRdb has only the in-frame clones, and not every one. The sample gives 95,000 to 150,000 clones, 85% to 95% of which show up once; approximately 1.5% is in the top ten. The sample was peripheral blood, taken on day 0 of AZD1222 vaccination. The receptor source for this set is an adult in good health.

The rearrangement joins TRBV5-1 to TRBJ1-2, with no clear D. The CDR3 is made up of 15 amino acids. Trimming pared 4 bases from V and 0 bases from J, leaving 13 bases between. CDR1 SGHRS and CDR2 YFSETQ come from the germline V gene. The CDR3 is CASSQQSETNYGYTF. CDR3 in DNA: TGCGCCAGCAGCCAGCAGTCTGAAACTAACTATGGCTACACCTTC.

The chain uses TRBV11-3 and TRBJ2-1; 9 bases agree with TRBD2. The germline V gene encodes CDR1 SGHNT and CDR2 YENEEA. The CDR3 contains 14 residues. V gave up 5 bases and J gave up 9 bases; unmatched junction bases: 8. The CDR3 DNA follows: TGTGCCAGCAGCGACGTAGCGGGAGTGGGTGAGCAGTTCTTC. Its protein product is CASSDVAGVGEQFF. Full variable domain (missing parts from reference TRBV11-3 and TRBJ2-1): EAGVVQSPRYKIIEKKQPVAFWCNPISGHNTLYWYLQNLGQGPELLIRYENEEAVDDSQLPKDRFSAERLKGVDSTLKIQPAELGDSAVYLCASSDVAGVGEQFFGPGTRLTVL.

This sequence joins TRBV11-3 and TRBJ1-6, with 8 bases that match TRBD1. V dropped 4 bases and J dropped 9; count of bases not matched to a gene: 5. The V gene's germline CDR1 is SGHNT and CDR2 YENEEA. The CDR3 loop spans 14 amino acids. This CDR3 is CASSSQGAGSPLHF. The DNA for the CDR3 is TGTGCCAGCAGCTCGCAGGGGGCTGGTTCACCCCTCCACTTT.

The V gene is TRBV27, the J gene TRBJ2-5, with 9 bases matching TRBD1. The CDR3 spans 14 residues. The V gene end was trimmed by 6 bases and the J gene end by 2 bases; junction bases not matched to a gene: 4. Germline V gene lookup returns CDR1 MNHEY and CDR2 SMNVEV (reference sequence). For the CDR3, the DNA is TGTGCCAGCAGCCGGGACAGGGTACAAGAGACCCAGTACTTC. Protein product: CASSRDRVQETQYF.

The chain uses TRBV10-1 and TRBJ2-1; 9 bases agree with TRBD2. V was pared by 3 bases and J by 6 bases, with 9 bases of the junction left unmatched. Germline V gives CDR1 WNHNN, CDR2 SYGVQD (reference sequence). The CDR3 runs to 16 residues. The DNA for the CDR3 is TGCGCCAGCAGTGAAATAGGCGGGGGGGCTTCCAATGAGCAGTTCTTC. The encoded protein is CASSEIGGGASNEQFF.

The CDR3 DNA reads as TGTGCCAGCAGCGTGGGGACGGGTAACTATGGCTACACCTTC. As protein: CASSVGTGNYGYTF. The gene calls are TRBV9 and TRBJ1-2; a weak D match, TRBD1 (5 bases). The V end was cut by 2 bases, the J end by 1 base, with 9 bases between. This CDR3 spans 14 amino acids. Germline CDR1 SGDLS, CDR2 YYNGEE.

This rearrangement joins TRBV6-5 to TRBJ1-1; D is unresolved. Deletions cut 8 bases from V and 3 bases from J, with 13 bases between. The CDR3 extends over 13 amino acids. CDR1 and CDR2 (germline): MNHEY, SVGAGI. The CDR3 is CASPGLWDTEAFF. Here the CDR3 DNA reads TGTGCCAGCCCGGGTTTATGGGACACTGAAGCTTTCTTT.

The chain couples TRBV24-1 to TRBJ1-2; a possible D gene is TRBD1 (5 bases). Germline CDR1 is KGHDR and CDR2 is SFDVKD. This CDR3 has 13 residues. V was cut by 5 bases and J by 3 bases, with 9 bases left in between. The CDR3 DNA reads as TGTGCCACCAGTGTTGGGGGATACTATGGCTACACCTTC. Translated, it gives CATSVGGYYGYTF.

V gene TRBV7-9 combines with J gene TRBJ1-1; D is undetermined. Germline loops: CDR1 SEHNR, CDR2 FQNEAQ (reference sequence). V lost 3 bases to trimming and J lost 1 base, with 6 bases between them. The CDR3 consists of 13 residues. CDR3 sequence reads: CASSFGRNTEAFF. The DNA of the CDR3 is TGTGCCAGCAGCTTTGGCAGGAACACTGAAGCTTTCTTT.

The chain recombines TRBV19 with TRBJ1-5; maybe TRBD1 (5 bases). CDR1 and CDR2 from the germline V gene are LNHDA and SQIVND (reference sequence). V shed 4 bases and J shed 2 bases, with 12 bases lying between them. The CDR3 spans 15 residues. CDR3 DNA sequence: TGTGCCAGTAGTACGCAGGGATTAGGCAATCAGCCCCAGCATTTT. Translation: CASSTQGLGNQPQHF.

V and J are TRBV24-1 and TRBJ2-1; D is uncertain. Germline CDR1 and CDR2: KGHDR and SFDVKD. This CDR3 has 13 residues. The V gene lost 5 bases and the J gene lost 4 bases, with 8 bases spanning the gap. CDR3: CATSVTGYNEQFF. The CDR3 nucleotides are TGTGCCACCAGTGTGACTGGGTACAATGAGCAGTTCTTC.

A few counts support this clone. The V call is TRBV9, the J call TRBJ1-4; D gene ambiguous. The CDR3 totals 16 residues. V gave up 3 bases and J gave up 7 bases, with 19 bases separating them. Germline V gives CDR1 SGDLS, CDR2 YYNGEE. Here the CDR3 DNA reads TGTGCCAGCAGCGCCAGAAATGAGCCATCGGGTGAAAAACTGTTTTTT. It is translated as CASSARNEPSGEKLFF.

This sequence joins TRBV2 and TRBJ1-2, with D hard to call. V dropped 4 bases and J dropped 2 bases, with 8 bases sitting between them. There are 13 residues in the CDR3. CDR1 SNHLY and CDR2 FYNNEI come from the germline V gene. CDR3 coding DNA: TGTGCCAGCAGTGCTGAGGTAAACTATGGCTACACCTTC. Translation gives CASSAEVNYGYTF.

The CDR3 coding sequence is TGTGCCAGCAGCCTCGAGGGGGAGCAGACTAGCAATCAGCCCCAGCATTTT. It specifies CASSLEGEQTSNQPQHF. The chain has TRBV9 and TRBJ1-5; maybe TRBD1 (6 bases). Per germline, CDR1 SGDLS and CDR2 YYNGEE. Trimming cost V 4 bases and J 0 bases, with 17 bases left between them. The CDR3 runs 17 residues.

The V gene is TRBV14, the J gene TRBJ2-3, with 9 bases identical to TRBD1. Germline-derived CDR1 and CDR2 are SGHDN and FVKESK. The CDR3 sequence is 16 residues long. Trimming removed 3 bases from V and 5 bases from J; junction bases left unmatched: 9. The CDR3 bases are TGTGCCAGCAGCCAGTGGACAGGGGCGAATGGAGATACGCAGTATTTT. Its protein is CASSQWTGANGDTQYF.

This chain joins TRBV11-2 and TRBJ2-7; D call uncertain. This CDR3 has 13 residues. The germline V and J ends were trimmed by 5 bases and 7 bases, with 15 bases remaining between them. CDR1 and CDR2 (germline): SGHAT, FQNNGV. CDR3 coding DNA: TGTGCCAGCAGCCCTGGAGTAACTCGGGAGCAGTACTTC. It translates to CASSPGVTREQYF.

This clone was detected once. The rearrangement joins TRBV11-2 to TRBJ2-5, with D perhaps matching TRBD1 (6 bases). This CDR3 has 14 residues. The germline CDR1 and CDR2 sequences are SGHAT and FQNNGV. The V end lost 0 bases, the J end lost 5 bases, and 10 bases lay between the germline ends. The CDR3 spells CASSLEERGETQYF. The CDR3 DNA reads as TGTGCCAGCAGCTTAGAGGAGAGGGGGGAGACCCAGTACTTC.

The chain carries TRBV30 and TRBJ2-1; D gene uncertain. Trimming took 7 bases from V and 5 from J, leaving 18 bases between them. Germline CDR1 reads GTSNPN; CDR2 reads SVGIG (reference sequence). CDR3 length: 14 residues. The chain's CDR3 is CASTPRAKDNEQFF. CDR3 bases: TGTGCCTCCACCCCCCGGGCTAAAGACAATGAGCAGTTCTTC.

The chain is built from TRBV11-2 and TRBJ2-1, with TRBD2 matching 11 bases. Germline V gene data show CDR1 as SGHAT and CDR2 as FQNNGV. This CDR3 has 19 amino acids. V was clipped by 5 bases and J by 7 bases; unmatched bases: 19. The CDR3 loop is CASSSTHLLAGGPENEQFF. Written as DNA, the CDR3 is TGTGCCAGCAGCAGTACGCATTTATTAGCGGGAGGGCCAGAGAATGAGCAGTTCTTC.

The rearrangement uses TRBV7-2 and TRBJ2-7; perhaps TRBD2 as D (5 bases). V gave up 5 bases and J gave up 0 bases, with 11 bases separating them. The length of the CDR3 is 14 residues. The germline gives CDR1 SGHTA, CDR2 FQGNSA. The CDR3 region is CASSRSGSSYEQYV. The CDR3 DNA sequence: TGTGCCAGCAGCAGATCGGGGAGCTCCTACGAGCAGTACGTC.

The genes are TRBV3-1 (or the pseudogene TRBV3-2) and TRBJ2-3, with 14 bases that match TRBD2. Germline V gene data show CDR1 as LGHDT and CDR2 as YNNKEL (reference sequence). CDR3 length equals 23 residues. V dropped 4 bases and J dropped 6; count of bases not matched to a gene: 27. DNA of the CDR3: TGTGCCAGCAGCCCCGAAGGTCCCGGGACTAGCGGGAGTGGAGATAGGAGGGTTGATACGCAGTATTTT. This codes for CASSPEGPGTSGSGDRRVDTQYF.

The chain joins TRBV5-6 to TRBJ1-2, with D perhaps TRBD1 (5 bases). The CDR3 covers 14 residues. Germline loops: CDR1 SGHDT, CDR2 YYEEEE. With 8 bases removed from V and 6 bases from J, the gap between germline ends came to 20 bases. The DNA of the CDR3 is TGTGCCAGAGGACAAGCGGGGGAACGGGATGGCTACACCTTC. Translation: CARGQAGERDGYTF.

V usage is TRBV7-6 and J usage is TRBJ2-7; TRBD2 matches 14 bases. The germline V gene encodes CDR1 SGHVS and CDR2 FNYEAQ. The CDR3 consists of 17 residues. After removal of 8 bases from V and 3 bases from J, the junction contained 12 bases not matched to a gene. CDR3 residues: CASGQGPGLAGGYEQYV. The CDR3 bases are TGTGCCAGCGGACAGGGTCCTGGACTAGCGGGAGGCTACGAGCAGTACGTC.

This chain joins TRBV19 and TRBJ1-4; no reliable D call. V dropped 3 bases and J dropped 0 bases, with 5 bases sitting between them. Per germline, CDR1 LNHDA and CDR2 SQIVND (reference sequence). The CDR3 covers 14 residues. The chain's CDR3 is CASSILATNEKLFF. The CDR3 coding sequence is TGTGCCAGTAGTATTCTTGCAACTAATGAAAAACTGTTTTTT.

The CDR3 loop is CSVLSGRPNTEAFF. CDR3 sequence (DNA): TGCAGCGTTCTGAGCGGACGGCCAAACACTGAAGCTTTCTTT. The chain joins TRBV29-1 to TRBJ1-1; no clear D gene. Germline V lookup: CDR1 SQVTM, CDR2 ANQGSEA. This CDR3 has 14 amino acids. Trimming removed 5 bases at V and 2 bases at J, with 15 bases between.

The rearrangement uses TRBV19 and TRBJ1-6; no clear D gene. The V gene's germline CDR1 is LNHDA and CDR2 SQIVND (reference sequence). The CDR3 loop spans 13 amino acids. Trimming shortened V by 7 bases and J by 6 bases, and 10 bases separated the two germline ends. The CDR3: CASMRVINSPLHF. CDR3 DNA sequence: TGTGCCAGTATGCGGGTCATTAATTCACCCCTCCACTTT.

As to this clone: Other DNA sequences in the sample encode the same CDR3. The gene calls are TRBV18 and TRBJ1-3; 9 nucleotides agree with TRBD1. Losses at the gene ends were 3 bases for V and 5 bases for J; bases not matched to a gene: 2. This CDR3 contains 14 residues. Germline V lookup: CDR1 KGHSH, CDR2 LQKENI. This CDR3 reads CASSPGQGRNTIYF. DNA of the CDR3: TGTGCCAGCTCACCTGGACAGGGGCGAAACACCATATATTTT.

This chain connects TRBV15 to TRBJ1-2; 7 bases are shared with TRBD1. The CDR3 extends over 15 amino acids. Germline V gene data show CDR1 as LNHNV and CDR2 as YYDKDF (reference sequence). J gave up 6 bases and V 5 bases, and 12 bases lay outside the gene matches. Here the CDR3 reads CATSGTGTAINGYTF. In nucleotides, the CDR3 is TGTGCCACCAGCGGCACCGGGACAGCTATTAATGGCTACACCTTC.

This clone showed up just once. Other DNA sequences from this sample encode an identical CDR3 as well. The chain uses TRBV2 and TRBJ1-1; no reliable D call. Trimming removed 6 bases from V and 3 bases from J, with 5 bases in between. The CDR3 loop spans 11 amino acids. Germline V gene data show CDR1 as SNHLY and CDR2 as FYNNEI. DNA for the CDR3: TGTGCCAGCAGGGGAGACACTGAAGCTTTCTTT. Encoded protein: CASRGDTEAFF.

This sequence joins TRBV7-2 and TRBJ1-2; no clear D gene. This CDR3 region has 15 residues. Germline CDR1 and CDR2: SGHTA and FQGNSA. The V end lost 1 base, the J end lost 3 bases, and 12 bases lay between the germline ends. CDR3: CASSLERQNYYGYTF. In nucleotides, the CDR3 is TGTGCCAGCAGCTTAGAGCGGCAGAATTACTATGGCTACACCTTC.

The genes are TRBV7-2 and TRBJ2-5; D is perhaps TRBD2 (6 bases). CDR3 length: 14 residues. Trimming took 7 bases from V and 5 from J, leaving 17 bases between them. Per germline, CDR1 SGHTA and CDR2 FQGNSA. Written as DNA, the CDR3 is TGTGCCAGCACCCTCCTCGGAGGGCAGGAGACCCAGTACTTC. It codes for CASTLLGGQETQYF.